A selection of T cell receptor beta chains follows, all from one sample in a study of T cell changes during pregnancy in multiple sclerosis. Using immunoSEQ multiplex PCR, the repertoire was profiled, and TCRdb retains in-frame clones only, with some absent. This sample yields around 50,000 clones, of which approximately 94% are seen a single time; around 4.2% belongs to the top ten. Material: CD8+ T cells from peripheral blood mononuclear cells, obtained in the first trimester of pregnancy. The source is a female donor with multiple sclerosis, enrolled in a pregnancy study. The CDR3 runs from the conserved cysteine through the conserved F or W. The order of the fields is clone size, J gene, D gene, V gene, CDR3 protein, CDR3 DNA. The D gene is left open where the match is weak. A clone size is listed for some rows: how often the clone was seen (once, few, many), or a class if it is expanded.

.	TRBJ2-7	.	TRBV7-9	CASSQGQREQYF	TGTGCCAGCAGCCAAGGACAGCGCGAGCAGTACTTC
.	TRBJ1-4	TRBD1	TRBV2	CASRDSPTNEKLFF	TGTGCCAGCCGGGACAGCCCAACTAATGAAAAACTGTTTTTT
.	TRBJ2-3	TRBD2	TRBV10-3	CAIMASGGYTDTQYF	TGTGCCATCATGGCTAGCGGGGGGTACACAGATACGCAGTATTTT
.	TRBJ2-7	TRBD1	TRBV4-3	CASSQGRTGVYEQYF	TGCGCCAGCAGCCAAGGCCGGACAGGGGTCTACGAGCAGTACTTC
.	TRBJ2-7	.	TRBV4-1	CASSLKETEAFGHEQYF	TGCGCCAGCAGCTTAAAAGAGACAGAGGCCTTCGGCCACGAGCAGTACTTC
.	TRBJ1-2	TRBD1	TRBV10-3	CAISGGQSYGYTF	TGTGCCATCAGCGGGGGACAGTCCTATGGCTACACCTTC
.	TRBJ2-7	TRBD1	TRBV7-6	CASSDRGQTLYEQYF	TGTGCCAGCAGCGACCGGGGACAGACCCTCTACGAGCAGTACTTC
.	TRBJ2-3	.	TRBV12-5	CASGSGEGTDTQYF	TGTGCTAGTGGGTCAGGGGAGGGAACAGATACGCAGTATTTT
.	TRBJ1-1	.	TRBV9	CASSGSGWGGTEAFF	TGTGCCAGCAGCGGATCGGGGTGGGGGGGCACTGAAGCTTTCTTT
.	TRBJ2-1	.	TRBV4-2	CASSQEERETSIYEQFF	TGTGCCAGCAGCCAAGAAGAACGGGAAACTTCGATATATGAGCAGTTCTTC
.	TRBJ1-5	.	TRBV29-1	CSVGRDSNQPQHF	TGCAGCGTAGGGAGAGATAGCAATCAGCCCCAGCATTTT
.	TRBJ2-1	.	TRBV27	CASSPRTAHEQFF	TGTGCCAGCAGTCCCCGTACAGCCCATGAGCAGTTCTTC
.	TRBJ1-4	.	TRBV2	CASSGYGGKNEKLFF	TGTGCCAGCAGTGGTTATGGAGGAAAAAATGAAAAACTGTTTTTT
few	TRBJ1-6	.	TRBV23-1	CASSSRGSPLHF	TGCGCCAGCAGTTCGAGAGGTTCACCCCTCCACTTT
.	TRBJ1-2	.	TRBV5-1	CASSPTGSSLYGYTF	TGCGCCAGCAGTCCGACGGGGTCCTCCCTATATGGCTACACCTTC
.	TRBJ2-7	TRBD1	TRBV5-1	CASSLRRTGGYHEQYF	TGCGCCAGCAGCTTGCGCCGGACAGGGGGCTACCACGAGCAGTACTTC
.	TRBJ2-2	TRBD2	TRBV7-6	CASSLTSGGIRTGELFF	TGTGCCAGCAGCTTAACTAGCGGGGGGATACGCACCGGGGAGCTGTTTTTT
.	TRBJ2-2	TRBD2	TRBV5-4	CASSRPREGSAGELFF	TGTGCCAGCAGCCGCCCTCGGGAGGGTTCGGCCGGGGAGCTGTTTTTT
.	TRBJ1-1	TRBD1	TRBV4-2	CASSQDYRDRGTEAFF	TGTGCCAGCAGCCAAGATTACCGGGACAGGGGGACTGAAGCTTTCTTT
.	TRBJ2-7	.	TRBV27	CASSLSNTGIVIGYEQYF	TGTGCCAGCAGTTTATCGAACACAGGGATTGTCATAGGGTACGAGCAGTACTTC
.	TRBJ1-5	TRBD1	TRBV19	CASRRTGGEYQPQHF	TGTGCCAGTAGACGGACAGGGGGAGAGTATCAGCCCCAGCATTTT
.	TRBJ2-2	TRBD1	TRBV27	CASSPPGQDAGELFF	TGTGCCAGCAGTCCCCCGGGACAGGACGCCGGGGAGCTGTTTTTT
.	TRBJ2-3	.	TRBV5-6	CASSPRGSSTDTQYF	TGTGCCAGCAGCCCCCGGGGGAGTAGCACAGATACGCAGTATTTT
.	TRBJ1-1	TRBD1	TRBV19	CASSGVGTGGITEAFF	TGTGCCAGTAGTGGCGTGGGGACAGGGGGCATCACTGAAGCTTTCTTT
.	TRBJ2-5	.	TRBV7-9	CASTPPAPHGETQYF	TGTGCCAGCACCCCTCCAGCACCTCACGGGGAGACCCAGTACTTC
.	TRBJ2-1	.	TRBV5-8	CASSLRGSHYNEQFF	TGTGCCAGCAGCTTGAGGGGGAGCCACTACAATGAGCAGTTCTTC
.	TRBJ1-1	.	TRBV4-1	CASSQDFSSHTEAFF	TGCGCCAGCAGCCAAGACTTCAGTAGCCACACTGAAGCTTTCTTT
.	TRBJ2-3	.	TRBV11-2	CASSPHPGHDSRTDTQYF	TGTGCCAGCAGCCCACATCCCGGACACGACTCCCGCACAGATACGCAGTATTTT
.	TRBJ2-3	.	TRBV2	CASSDQGLQRDTQYF	TGTGCCAGCAGTGACCAGGGCCTTCAACGAGATACGCAGTATTTT
.	TRBJ2-3	TRBD2	TRBV9	CASSPEGGSNTDTQYF	TGTGCCAGCAGCCCTGAGGGCGGGAGTAATACAGATACGCAGTATTTT
.	TRBJ2-5	TRBD2	TRBV19	CASSMAGGAAETQYF	TGTGCCAGTAGTATGGCGGGGGGAGCTGCAGAGACCCAGTACTTC
.	TRBJ1-1	.	TRBV10-3	CAIRFRSNDEAFF	TGTGCCATCCGCTTCAGATCCAATGATGAAGCTTTCTTT
.	TRBJ2-3	.	TRBV7-6	CASSLGVPSRRADTQYF	TGTGCCAGCAGCTTAGGGGTTCCCTCACGGAGGGCAGATACGCAGTATTTT
.	TRBJ2-7	TRBD2	TRBV7-3	CASSLTGGTGSEQYF	TGTGCCAGCAGCTTAACGGGAGGGACTGGAAGCGAGCAGTACTTC
.	TRBJ2-1	TRBD2	TRBV18	CASSPEGTSVINEQFF	TGTGCCAGCTCACCCGAAGGGACTAGCGTGATCAATGAGCAGTTCTTC
.	TRBJ1-1	TRBD1	TRBV29-1	CSVEDFKGASTEAFF	TGCAGCGTTGAAGATTTTAAGGGGGCGAGCACTGAAGCTTTCTTT
.	TRBJ2-7	TRBD1	TRBV7-9	CASSGTGEYEQYF	TGTGCCAGCAGCGGGACAGGGGAATACGAGCAGTACTTC
.	TRBJ1-2	TRBD1	TRBV27	CASSYSPLLGQPGYTF	TGTGCCAGCAGTTATTCCCCATTGTTGGGACAGCCTGGCTACACCTTC
.	TRBJ2-5	TRBD2	TRBV6-1	CASEVAAGGQETQYF	TGTGCCAGCGAAGTGGCGGCGGGGGGGCAAGAGACCCAGTACTTC
.	TRBJ2-3	.	TRBV5-1	CASNIMGGTDTQYF	TGCGCCAGCAATATTATGGGAGGCACAGATACGCAGTATTTT
.	TRBJ2-5	.	TRBV28	CASVGLSGDLETQYF	TGTGCCAGCGTTGGGCTTAGCGGCGACCTAGAGACCCAGTACTTC
.	TRBJ2-7	.	TRBV7-6	CASSSGTGLGEQYF	TGTGCCAGCAGCTCGGGGACGGGACTGGGGGAGCAGTACTTC
.	TRBJ2-1	TRBD2	TRBV27	CASSHTSGSYNEQFF	TGTGCCAGCAGCCACACTAGCGGGAGTTACAATGAGCAGTTCTTC
.	TRBJ2-7	TRBD1	TRBV6-1	CASSEEVGTVFSYEQYF	TGTGCCAGCAGTGAAGAGGTCGGGACAGTCTTTTCCTACGAGCAGTACTTC
.	TRBJ2-2	.	TRBV5-5	CASSLAQGYRNTGELFF	TGTGCCAGCAGCTTGGCCCAGGGATATCGGAACACCGGGGAGCTGTTTTTT
.	TRBJ1-2	.	TRBV7-9	CASSSSAGLYPSANYGYTF	TGTGCCAGCAGCTCTTCCGCAGGGTTGTACCCTTCAGCTAACTATGGCTACACCTTC
.	TRBJ1-1	TRBD1	TRBV29-1	CSGTGANTEAFF	TGCAGCGGTACAGGGGCGAACACTGAAGCTTTCTTT
.	TRBJ1-2	TRBD1	TRBV19	CASSNSAGGFSGYGYTF	TGTGCCAGTAGTAATTCGGCAGGGGGGTTTTCCGGCTATGGCTACACCTTC
.	TRBJ2-7	TRBD2	TRBV4-2	CASSQAVMTSGYYEQYF	TGTGCCAGCAGCCAAGCGGTGATGACTAGCGGATACTACGAGCAGTACTTC
.	TRBJ2-7	.	TRBV7-6	CASSPASDYEQYF	TGTGCCAGCAGCCCGGCTAGCGACTACGAGCAGTACTTC
.	TRBJ2-4	.	TRBV29-1	CSVAGKGTLAKNIQYF	TGCAGCGTTGCGGGAAAAGGGACTTTAGCCAAAAACATTCAGTACTTC
.	TRBJ2-7	TRBD2	TRBV27	CASSPGLAGYEQYF	TGTGCCAGCAGCCCTGGACTAGCGGGTTACGAGCAGTACTTC
.	TRBJ1-2	.	TRBV19	CASSIPGGHGYTF	TGTGCCAGTAGTATCCCGGGGGGCCATGGCTACACCTTC